These T cell receptor beta chains were read from a single sample in a study of glioma-infiltrating T cells after dendritic cell vaccination. Profiling relied on immunoSEQ multiplex PCR, and the TCRdb table lists in-frame clones only, not all of them. The table records approximately 91,000 clones, roughly four fifths of them present only once. Sequencing was performed on blood, taken after dendritic cell vaccination. These TCRs come from a human donor with glioblastoma. Both conserved end residues are part of each CDR3. A D gene is named only where the DNA matches it firmly. Clone size is shown for a subset of rows, as once, few, many or a class of expanded clone.

d_call	v_call	j_call	clone_size	cdr3_nt	cdr3_aa
.	TRBV7-2	TRBJ1-2	.	TGTGCCAGCAGCTTAGAACATCCAGGGTCGAGAGATGGCTACACCTTC	CASSLEHPGSRDGYTF
TRBD2	TRBV5-1	TRBJ2-2	.	TGCGCCAGCATGCTGGGAGGGCCGGGCACCGGGGAGCTGTTTTTT	CASMLGGPGTGELFF
.	TRBV2	TRBJ2-5	.	TGTGCCAGCGGAGGACAGCCAGGAGCAATACAAGAGACCCAGTACTTC	CASGGQPGAIQETQYF
.	TRBV4-1	TRBJ1-5	once	TGCGCCAGCAGCCAAGCTGGCCAGCCCCAGCATTTT	CASSQAGQPQHF
TRBD1	TRBV5-8	TRBJ1-1	.	TGTGCCAGCAGCTTGGTTGTGGGCAGGGGGACTGAAGCTTTCTTT	CASSLVVGRGTEAFF
.	TRBV28	TRBJ1-4	.	TGTGCCAGCAGTTTGGGGAAATGGAAATCGAGGAGGGCTAATGAAAAACTGTTTTTT	CASSLGKWKSRRANEKLFF
.	TRBV5-8	TRBJ1-3	.	TGTGCCAGCAGCTTGGCGATTGTAACAGGGAGTGGAAACACCATATATTTT	CASSLAIVTGSGNTIYF
TRBD2	TRBV4-2	TRBJ2-3	.	TGTGCCAGCAGCAAAACTAGCGGGGGGGCCCCAGATACGCAGTATTTT	CASSKTSGGAPDTQYF
.	TRBV5-1	TRBJ1-4	few	TGCGCCAGCAGCTTGGTTGGGGGGAATGAAAAACTGTTTTTT	CASSLVGGNEKLFF
.	TRBV5-8	TRBJ1-5	once	TGTGCCAGCAGCTTGCGGGGGTTTCAGCCCCAGCATTTT	CASSLRGFQPQHF
.	TRBV7-9	TRBJ1-2	few	TGTGCCAGCAGCTTAGGGGTTGCGGGGGCTTATGGCTACACCTTC	CASSLGVAGAYGYTF
TRBD1	TRBV27	TRBJ2-7	once	TGTGCCAGCAGTTTATCGACTTATCGACAGGGGATTTTATCCTACGAGCAGTACTTC	CASSLSTYRQGILSYEQYF
.	TRBV10-3	TRBJ2-1	.	TGTGCCATCAGACCCCCGGCAGGCGAAAACCGTGGAGGTCACAATGAGCAGTTCTTC	CAIRPPAGENRGGHNEQFF
.	TRBV28	TRBJ2-5	.	TGTGCCAGCAGTTTAAACCCCCCCCGGTACCAAGAGACCCAGTACTTC	CASSLNPPRYQETQYF
TRBD1	TRBV7-9	TRBJ1-2	.	TGTGCCAGCAGCCCGACAGGGGATGGCTACACCTTC	CASSPTGDGYTF
.	TRBV7-2	TRBJ2-2	.	TGTGCCAGCAGCTCGCCAAGGGGGGGAAACACCGGGGAGCTGTTTTTT	CASSSPRGGNTGELFF
TRBD1	TRBV5-1	TRBJ1-2	.	TGCGCCAGCAGCCCATCCGACAGGGTGGCGGGTGGCTACACCTTC	CASSPSDRVAGGYTF
TRBD1	TRBV5-4	TRBJ1-4	.	TGTGCCAGCAGCTTGGGGGGACAGTCTAATGAAAAACTGTTTTTT	CASSLGGQSNEKLFF
TRBD1	TRBV6-1	TRBJ2-1	once	TGTGCCACCCGGACAGGGATAGATGAGCAGTTCTTC	CATRTGIDEQFF
.	TRBV4-1	TRBJ1-1	.	TGCGCCAGCACCCCGGGCCAGGGGCCGAACACTGAAGCTTTCTTT	CASTPGQGPNTEAFF
.	TRBV11-2	TRBJ1-1	.	TGTGCCAGCAGCCCCAAACGAACACGGAACACTGAAGCTTTCTTT	CASSPKRTRNTEAFF
TRBD1	TRBV5-1	TRBJ2-5	.	TGCGCCAGCAGCCCGGACAGGGTGATTCGAGAGACCCAGTACTTC	CASSPDRVIRETQYF
.	TRBV6-5	TRBJ2-3	.	TGTGCCAGCTCAGGGGCTGCGGGAGAAACAGATACGCAGTATTTT	CASSGAAGETDTQYF
TRBD1	TRBV6-5	TRBJ1-1	.	TGTGCCAGCAGACCGACAGGGCGGAACACTGAAGCTTTCTTT	CASRPTGRNTEAFF
.	TRBV6-5	TRBJ2-1	.	TGTGCCAGCAGTTACCCCAGCGGAAAGAACAATGAGCAGTTCTTC	CASSYPSGKNNEQFF
TRBD1	TRBV7-8	TRBJ1-4	.	TGTGCCAGCAGCATCCGGACAGGGCGGGCTGAAAAACTGTTTTTT	CASSIRTGRAEKLFF
.	TRBV30	TRBJ1-5	.	TGTGCCTCTTGCAATCAGCCCCAGCATTTT	CASCNQPQHF
.	TRBV6-1	TRBJ1-1	.	TGTGCCAGCAGTGGCCCGGGTCGCACTGAAGCTTTCTTT	CASSGPGRTEAFF
TRBD1	TRBV7-9	TRBJ2-1	.	TGTGCCAGCAGCTACCGGGACAGTGACAATGAGCAGTTCTTC	CASSYRDSDNEQFF
TRBD2	TRBV5-1	TRBJ2-7	.	TGCGCCAGCAGCCAAAGGACTAGCGGGGCCTCCTACGAGCAGTACTTC	CASSQRTSGASYEQYF
.	TRBV7-9	TRBJ1-5	.	TGTGCCAGCAGCTTAGCGGGGGGGGAAGACAGTGGTCAGCCCCAGCATTTT	CASSLAGGEDSGQPQHF
TRBD1	TRBV27	TRBJ2-2	.	TGTGCCAGCACCCGAAGGGACAGGGGGGGCACCGGGGAGCTGTTTTTT	CASTRRDRGGTGELFF
.	TRBV19	TRBJ2-1	.	TGTGCCAGTAGCGGGGGACAGCCTTACAATGAGCAGTTCTTC	CASSGGQPYNEQFF
TRBD1	TRBV9	TRBJ2-7	.	TGTGCCAGCAGCGTAGCGTTGGGGCAGGGGGCTGGCGAGCAGTACTTC	CASSVALGQGAGEQYF
TRBD1	TRBV5-1	TRBJ1-2	.	TGCGCCAGCAGCTTGGACAGGGGTCTCGAGGGCTACACCTTC	CASSLDRGLEGYTF
TRBD1	TRBV9	TRBJ2-6	.	TGTGCCAGCAGCCCTGACAGGGTTGGGGCCAACGTCCTGACTTTC	CASSPDRVGANVLTF
TRBD2	TRBV2	TRBJ2-5	.	TGTGCCAGCAGCCCAACTAGCGGGGTAGAGACCCAGTACTTC	CASSPTSGVETQYF
TRBD1	TRBV28	TRBJ1-2	.	TGTGCCAGCAGTTCCCGGACAGGGCAAACCGTGGGGTATGGCTACACCTTC	CASSSRTGQTVGYGYTF
.	TRBV27	TRBJ1-2	.	TGTGCCAGCAGTTTACGGGGATATGGCTACACCTTC	CASSLRGYGYTF
.	TRBV1	TRBJ2-1	.	TGCACCAGCAGCCAGGACCAAAAGGGCCCGGGAAATGAGCAGTTCTTC	CTSSQDQKGPGNEQFF
.	TRBV7-9	TRBJ2-4	.	TGTGCCAGCAGCTCCGGGCAGGGCCACATTCAGTACTTC	CASSSGQGHIQYF
.	TRBV30	TRBJ2-1	once	TGTGCCTGGAGTGTACTGTCAGGACTCCCCAGGGAGCAGTTCTTC	CAWSVLSGLPREQFF
.	TRBV12-5	TRBJ1-5	.	TGTGCTAGTGGTGGCGGCGGGGGCGCGGGAACTCAGCCCCAGCATTTT	CASGGGGGAGTQPQHF
.	TRBV19	TRBJ1-2	.	TGTGCCAGTAGTATACAGGGCGGCTACACCTTC	CASSIQGGYTF